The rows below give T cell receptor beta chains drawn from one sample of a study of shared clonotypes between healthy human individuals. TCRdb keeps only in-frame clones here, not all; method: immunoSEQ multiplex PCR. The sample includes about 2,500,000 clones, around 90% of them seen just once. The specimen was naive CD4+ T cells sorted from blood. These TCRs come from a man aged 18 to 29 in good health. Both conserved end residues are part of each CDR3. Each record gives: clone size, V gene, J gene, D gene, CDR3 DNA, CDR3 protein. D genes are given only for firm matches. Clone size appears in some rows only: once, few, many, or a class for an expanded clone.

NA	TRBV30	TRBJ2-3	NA	TGTGCCTGGACCTTGGGGGGTTTCGCCCGTACGCAGTATTTT	CAWTLGGFARTQYF
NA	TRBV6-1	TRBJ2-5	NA	TGTGCCAGCAGCCTGGAGGGGGGAAAGTGGGAGACCCAGTACTTC	CASSLEGGKWETQYF
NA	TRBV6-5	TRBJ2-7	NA	TGTGCCAGCAGTGCCGCCTACCCCTCCTACGAGCAGTACTTC	CASSAAYPSYEQYF
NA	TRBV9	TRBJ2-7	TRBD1	TGTGCCAGCAGCGTCGACAGGGGGGCACCCTCCTACGAGCAGTACTTC	CASSVDRGAPSYEQYF
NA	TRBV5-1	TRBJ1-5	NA	TGCGCCAGCAGCCCCGACGGATCTTCCCAGCATTTT	CASSPDGSSQHF
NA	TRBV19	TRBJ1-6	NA	TGTGCCAGTAACGTGCTGACAACGTCCTATAATTCACCCCTCCACTTT	CASNVLTTSYNSPLHF
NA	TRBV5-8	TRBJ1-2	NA	TGTGCCAGCAGCCTGGACGCAGGGCATGGCTACACCTTC	CASSLDAGHGYTF
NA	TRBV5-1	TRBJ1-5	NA	TGCGCCAGCAGCTTGCTCTTTGGTCAGCCCCAGCATTTT	CASSLLFGQPQHF
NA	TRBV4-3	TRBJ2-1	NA	TGCGCCAGCAGCCAAGCCTCCCCAGTGGTGTTCAATGAGCAGTTCTTC	CASSQASPVVFNEQFF
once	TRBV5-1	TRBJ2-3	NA	TGCGCCAGCAGCTTGGGGGTCGGTAGCACAGATACGCAGTATTTT	CASSLGVGSTDTQYF